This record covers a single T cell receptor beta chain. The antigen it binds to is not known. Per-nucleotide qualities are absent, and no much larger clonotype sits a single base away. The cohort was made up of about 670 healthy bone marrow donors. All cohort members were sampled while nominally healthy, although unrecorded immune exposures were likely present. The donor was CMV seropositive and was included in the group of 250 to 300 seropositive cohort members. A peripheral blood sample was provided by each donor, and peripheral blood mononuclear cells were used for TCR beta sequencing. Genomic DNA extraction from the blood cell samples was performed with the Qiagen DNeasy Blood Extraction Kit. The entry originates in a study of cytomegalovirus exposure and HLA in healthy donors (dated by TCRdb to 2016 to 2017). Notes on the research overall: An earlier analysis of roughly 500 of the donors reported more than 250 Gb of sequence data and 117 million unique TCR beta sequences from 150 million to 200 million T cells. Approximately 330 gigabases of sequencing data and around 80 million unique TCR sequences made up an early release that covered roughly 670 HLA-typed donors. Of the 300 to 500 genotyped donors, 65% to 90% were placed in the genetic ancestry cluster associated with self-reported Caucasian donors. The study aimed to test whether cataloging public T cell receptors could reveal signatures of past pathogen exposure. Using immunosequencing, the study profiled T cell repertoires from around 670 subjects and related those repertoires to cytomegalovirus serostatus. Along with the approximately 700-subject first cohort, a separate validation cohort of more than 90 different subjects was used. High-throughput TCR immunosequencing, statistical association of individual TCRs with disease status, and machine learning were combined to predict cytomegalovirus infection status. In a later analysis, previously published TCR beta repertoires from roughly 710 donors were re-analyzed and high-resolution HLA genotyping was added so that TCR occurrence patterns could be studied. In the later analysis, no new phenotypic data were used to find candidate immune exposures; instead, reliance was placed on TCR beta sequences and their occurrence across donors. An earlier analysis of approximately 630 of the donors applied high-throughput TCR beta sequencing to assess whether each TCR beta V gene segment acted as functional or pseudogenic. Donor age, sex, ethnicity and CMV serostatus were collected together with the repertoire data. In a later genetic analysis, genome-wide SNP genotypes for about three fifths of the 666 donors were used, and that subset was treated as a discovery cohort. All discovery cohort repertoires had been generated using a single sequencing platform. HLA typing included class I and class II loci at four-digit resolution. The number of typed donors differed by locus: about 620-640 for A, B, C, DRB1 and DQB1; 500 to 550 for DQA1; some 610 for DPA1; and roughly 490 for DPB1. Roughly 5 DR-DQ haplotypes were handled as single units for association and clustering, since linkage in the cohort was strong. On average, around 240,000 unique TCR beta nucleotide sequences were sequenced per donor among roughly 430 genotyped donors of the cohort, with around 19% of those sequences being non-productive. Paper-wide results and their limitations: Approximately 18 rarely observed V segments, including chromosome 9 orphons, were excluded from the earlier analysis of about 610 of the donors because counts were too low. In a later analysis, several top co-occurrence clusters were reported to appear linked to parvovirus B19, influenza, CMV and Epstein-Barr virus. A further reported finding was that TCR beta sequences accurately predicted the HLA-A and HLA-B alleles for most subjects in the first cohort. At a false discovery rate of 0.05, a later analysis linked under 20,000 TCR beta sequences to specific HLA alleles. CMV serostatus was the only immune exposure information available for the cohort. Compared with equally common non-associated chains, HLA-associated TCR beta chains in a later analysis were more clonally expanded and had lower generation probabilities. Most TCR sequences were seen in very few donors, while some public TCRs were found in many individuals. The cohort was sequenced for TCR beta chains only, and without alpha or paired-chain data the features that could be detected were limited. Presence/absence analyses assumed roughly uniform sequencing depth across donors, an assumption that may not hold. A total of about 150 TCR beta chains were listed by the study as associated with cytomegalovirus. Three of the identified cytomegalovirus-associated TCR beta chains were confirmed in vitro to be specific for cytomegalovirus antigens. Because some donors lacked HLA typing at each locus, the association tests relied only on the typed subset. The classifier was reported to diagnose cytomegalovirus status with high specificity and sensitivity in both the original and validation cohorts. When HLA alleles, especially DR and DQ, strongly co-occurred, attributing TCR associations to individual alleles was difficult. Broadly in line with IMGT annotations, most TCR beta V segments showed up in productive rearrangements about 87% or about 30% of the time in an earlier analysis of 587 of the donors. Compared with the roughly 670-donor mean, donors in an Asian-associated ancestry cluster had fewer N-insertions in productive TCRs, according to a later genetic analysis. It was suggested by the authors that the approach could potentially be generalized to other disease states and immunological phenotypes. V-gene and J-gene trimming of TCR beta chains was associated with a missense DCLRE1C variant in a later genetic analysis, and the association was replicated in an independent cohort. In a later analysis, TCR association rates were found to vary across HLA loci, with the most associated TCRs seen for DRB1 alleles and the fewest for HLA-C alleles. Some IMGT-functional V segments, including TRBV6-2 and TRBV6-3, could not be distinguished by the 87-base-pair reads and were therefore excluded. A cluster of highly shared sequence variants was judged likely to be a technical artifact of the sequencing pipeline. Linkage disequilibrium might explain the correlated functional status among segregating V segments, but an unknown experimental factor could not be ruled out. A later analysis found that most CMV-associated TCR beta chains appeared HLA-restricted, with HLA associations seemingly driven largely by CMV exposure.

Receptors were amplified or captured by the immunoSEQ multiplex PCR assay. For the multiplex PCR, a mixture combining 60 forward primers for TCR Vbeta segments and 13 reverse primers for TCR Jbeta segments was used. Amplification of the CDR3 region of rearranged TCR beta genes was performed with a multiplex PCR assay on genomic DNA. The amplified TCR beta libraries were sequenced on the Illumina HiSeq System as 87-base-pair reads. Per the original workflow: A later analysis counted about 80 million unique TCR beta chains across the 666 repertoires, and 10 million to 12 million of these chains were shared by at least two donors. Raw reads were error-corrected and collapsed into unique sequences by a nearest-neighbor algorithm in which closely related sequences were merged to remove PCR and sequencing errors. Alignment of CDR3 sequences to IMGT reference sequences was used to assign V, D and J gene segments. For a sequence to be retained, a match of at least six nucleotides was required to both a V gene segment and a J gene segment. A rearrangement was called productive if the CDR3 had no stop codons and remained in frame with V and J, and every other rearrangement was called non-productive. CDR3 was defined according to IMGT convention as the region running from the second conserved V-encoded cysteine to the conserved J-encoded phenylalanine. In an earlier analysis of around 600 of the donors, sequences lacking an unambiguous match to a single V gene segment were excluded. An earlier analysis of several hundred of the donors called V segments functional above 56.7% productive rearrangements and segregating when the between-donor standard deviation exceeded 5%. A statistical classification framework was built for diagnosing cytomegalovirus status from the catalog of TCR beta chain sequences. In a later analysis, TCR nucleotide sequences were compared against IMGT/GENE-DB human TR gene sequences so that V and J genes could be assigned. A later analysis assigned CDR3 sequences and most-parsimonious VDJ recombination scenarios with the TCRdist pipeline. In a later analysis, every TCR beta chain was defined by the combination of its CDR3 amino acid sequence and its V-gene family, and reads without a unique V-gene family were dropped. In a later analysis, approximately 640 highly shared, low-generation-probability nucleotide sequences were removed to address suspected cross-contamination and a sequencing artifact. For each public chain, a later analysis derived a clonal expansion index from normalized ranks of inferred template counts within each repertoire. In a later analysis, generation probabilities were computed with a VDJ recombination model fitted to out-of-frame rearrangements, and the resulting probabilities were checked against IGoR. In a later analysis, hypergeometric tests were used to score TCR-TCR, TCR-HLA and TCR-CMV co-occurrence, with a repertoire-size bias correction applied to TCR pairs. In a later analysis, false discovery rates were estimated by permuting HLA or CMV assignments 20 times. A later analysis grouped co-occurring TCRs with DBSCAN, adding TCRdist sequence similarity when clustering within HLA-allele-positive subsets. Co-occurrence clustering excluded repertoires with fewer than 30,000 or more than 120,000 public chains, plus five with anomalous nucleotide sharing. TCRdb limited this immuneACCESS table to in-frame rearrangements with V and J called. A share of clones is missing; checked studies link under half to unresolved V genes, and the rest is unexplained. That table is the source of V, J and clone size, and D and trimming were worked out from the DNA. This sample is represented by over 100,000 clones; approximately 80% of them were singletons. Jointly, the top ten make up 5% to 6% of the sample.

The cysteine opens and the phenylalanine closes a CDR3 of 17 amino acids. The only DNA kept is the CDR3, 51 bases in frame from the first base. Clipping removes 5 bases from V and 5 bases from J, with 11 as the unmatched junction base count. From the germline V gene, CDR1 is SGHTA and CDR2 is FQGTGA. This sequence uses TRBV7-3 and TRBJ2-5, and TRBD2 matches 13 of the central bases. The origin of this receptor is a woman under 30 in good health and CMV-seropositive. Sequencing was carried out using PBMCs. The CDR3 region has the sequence CASSPGLAGAFRETQYF. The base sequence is TGTGCCAGCAGCCCAGGACTAGCGGGAGCATTTCGGGAGACCCAGTACTTC. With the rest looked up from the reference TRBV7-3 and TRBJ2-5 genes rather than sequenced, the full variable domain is GAGVSQTPSNKVTEKGKYVELRCDPISGHTALYWYRQSLGQGPEFLIYFQGTGAADDSGLPNDRFFAVRPEGSVSTLKIQRTERGDSAVYLCASSPGLAGAFRETQYFGPGTRLLVL.